This TCR beta chain appears in the sequencing data of a study of T cells in tumors after PD-1 blockade. Study-wide background: Patients had no prior checkpoint blockade, systemic immunosuppressants, or anti-cancer therapy within 4 weeks. During anti-PD-1 treatment, some patients continued daily vismodegib 150 mg.

Regarding the study as a whole: Roughly 40% of tumor TCR clonotypes were also found in blood.

The ends lost 0 bases at V and 6 bases at J; junction bases unmatched: 1. In germline, CDR1 is LGHDT, CDR2 YNNKEL (reference sequence). This CDR3 has 14 residues. Notes on this clone: No antigen is known for it.

Input was about 550 ng to 6,500 ng of genomic DNA from tumor or blood. TCRdb's table, derived via immunoSEQ multiplex PCR, lists solely in-frame clones and lacks some. The sample has around 45,000 clones, under 85% seen once. This TCR came from a human donor with advanced basal cell or squamous cell carcinoma (not recorded which). This rearrangement joins TRBV3-1 (or the pseudogene TRBV3-2) to TRBJ1-5; TRBD1 matches at 8 bases. The source was PBMCs, collected before anti-PD-1 therapy. The CDR3 loop is CASSQETGVQPQHF. DNA for the CDR3: TGTGCCAGCAGCCAAGAGACAGGGGTTCAGCCCCAGCATTTT.